The TCR beta chain under discussion was sequenced for a study of blood T cell repertoires in COVID-19. In the authors' workflow: Amplification of reference gene primers provided the estimated nucleated cell counts. The table came from immunoSEQ multiplex PCR; TCRdb's copy has only in-frame clones and leaves some out. The DNA gave D and trimming, while V, J and clone size come from that table. The data show roughly 460,000 clones, about 87% seen once. After removal of 2 bases from V and 4 bases from J, the junction contained 7 bases not matched to a gene. The CDR3 has 15 residues. The germline gives CDR1 LNHDA, CDR2 SQIVND (reference sequence).

Sequencing input: peripheral blood. This chain uses TRBV19 with TRBJ2-7; 8 bases map to TRBD2. This receptor was obtained from a man aged 18-30 years with COVID-19, enrolled during active disease. CDR3 nucleotides: TGTGCCAGTAGTATACTCCCGGGACTAGTTTACGAGCAGTACTTC. Amino acids: CASSILPGLVYEQYF.